A single sample is the source of the 26 T cell receptor beta chains below, sequenced in a study of regulatory T cells in long-lasting Graves disease. The authors built TCR beta libraries using iRepertoire HTBI primers and Arm-PCR of CDR3 regions. TCRdb recomputed calls from the multiplex PCR reads with MiXCR, one row per CDR3 protein. The table has about 400,000 distinct CDR3 sequences, around 21% seen once; the top ten hold around 20%. The time point denotes: persistent/refractory GD, antithyroid drugs over 5 years with positive TRAb. PBMC-derived RNA was used for the TCR library. The sequencing used peripheral blood mononuclear cells (PBMCs), collected when the disease was refractory, from a patient treated with antithyroid drugs. The receptors shown here come from a female donor with Graves disease.

This clonotype was counted only a few times. This sequence joins TRBV3-1 and TRBJ2-1; no definite D call. Between the trimmed V and J ends, which lost 0 bases and 5 bases, there was a span of 20 bases. Per the germline V gene, CDR1 is LGHDT and CDR2 is YNNKEL (reference sequence). The CDR3 has 18 amino acids. CDR3 in DNA: TGTGCCAGCAGCCAAGATCGGCCCGAACGGTTGGTGGACAATGAGCAGTTCTTC. Translating gives CASSQDRPERLVDNEQFF.

This clonotype was detected ten times or more. The chain has TRBV7-8 and TRBJ2-5, with a possible D match to TRBD2 (6 bases). CDR1 and CDR2 (germline): SGHVS, FQNEAQ. This CDR3 comprises 15 residues. Trimming left V 1 base short and J 3 bases short, with 12 bases between. Here the CDR3 DNA reads TGTGCCAGCAGCTTAGGGGCGAGGGAGGAAGAGACCCAGTACTTC. Protein product: CASSLGAREEETQYF.

In its sample, this clonotype was seen many times. The chain is built from TRBV27 and TRBJ2-7; D unclear. The CDR3 is 17 residues long. The V and J ends lost 4 bases and 6 bases respectively, with 25 bases between them. Germline CDR1 is MNHEY and CDR2 is SMNVEV (reference sequence). CDR3 in amino acids: CASSSLIPLSPGFEQYF. The DNA for the CDR3 is TGTGCCAGCAGTTCATTAATACCCCTAAGTCCCGGTTTCGAGCAGTACTTC.

This clonotype was observed at least ten times. The chain employs TRBV12-3 or TRBV12-4 and TRBJ2-4, with D tentatively TRBD2 (6 bases). The V end was cut by 6 bases, the J end by 3 bases, with 12 bases between. The CDR3 covers 14 residues. The CDR3 region has the DNA TGTGCCAGCAGCCCCCCCGGGGGCAAAAACATTCAGTACTTC. This encodes CASSPPGGKNIQYF.

This clonotype was counted between two and nine times. The V gene is TRBV7-9, the J gene TRBJ2-5; D perhaps matches TRBD2 (7 bases). This CDR3 has 15 amino acids. Trimming removed 4 bases from V and 3 bases from J, with 15 bases in between. Looked up from germline, CDR1 is SEHNR and CDR2 is FQNEAQ (reference sequence). The CDR3 nucleotides are TGTGCCAGCAGCTCCTGGACGGGGGGCGAAGAGACCCAGTACTTC. Amino acids: CASSSWTGGEETQYF.

This clonotype was observed a handful of times. The V call is TRBV19, the J call TRBJ2-5, with 11 bases aligning to TRBD2. J gave up 5 bases and V 3 bases, and 8 bases lay outside the gene matches. Germline loops: CDR1 LNHDA, CDR2 SQIVND (reference sequence). This CDR3 is 16 amino acids long. CDR3 protein: CASSIGTSGGWETQYF. As DNA, the CDR3 is TGTGCCAGTAGTATTGGGACTAGCGGAGGATGGGAGACCCAGTACTTC. The entire variable domain, with the rest obtained from reference TRBV19 and TRBJ2-5, is as follows: DGGITQSPKYLFRKEGQNVTLSCEQNLNHDAMYWYRQDPGQGLRLIYYSQIVNDFQKGDIAEGYSVSREKKESFPLTVTSAQKNPTAFYLCASSIGTSGGWETQYFGPGTRLLVL.

The chain uses TRBV14 and TRBJ2-2; the D is unclear. CDR1 and CDR2 from the germline V gene are SGHDN and FVKESK. The CDR3 length is 16 residues. The V end lost 1 base, the J end lost 6 bases, and 15 bases lay between the germline ends. For the CDR3, the DNA is TGTGCCAGCAGCCAAGTGCGACCTCAGATTTCCGGGGAGCTGTTTTTT. Translating gives CASSQVRPQISGELFF.

Only a few counts were recorded for this clonotype. V is TRBV6-1 and J is TRBJ2-7; D is unclear. This CDR3 comprises 14 residues. V shed 6 bases and J shed 6 bases, with 18 bases lying between them. Germline V gives CDR1 MNHNS, CDR2 SASEGT. The CDR3 nucleotides read TGTGCCAGCAGCGCTGGTGCGTATAAAGGCGAGCAGTACTTC. It codes for CASSAGAYKGEQYF.

In its sample, this clonotype was seen many times. The chain is built from TRBV28 and TRBJ2-7, with 11 nucleotides matching TRBD2. Unmatched junction bases numbered 9, after V lost 2 bases and J lost 6 bases. The CDR3 length is 16 residues. Germline V lookup: CDR1 MDHEN, CDR2 SYDVKM. The CDR3 protein is CASSLRRGLAGGEQYF. In nucleotides, the CDR3 is TGTGCCAGCAGTTTAAGGCGGGGGCTAGCGGGAGGCGAGCAGTACTTC.

The chain is built from TRBV27 and TRBJ2-7; D might be TRBD2 (5 bases). This CDR3 contains 13 residues. Between the trimmed V and J ends, which lost 2 bases and 6 bases, there was a span of 11 bases. Germline values: CDR1 MNHEY, CDR2 SMNVEV (reference sequence). The CDR3 nucleotides read TGTGCCAGCAGTTTAGGTTCGGGGAGCGAGCAGTACTTC. Translation: CASSLGSGSEQYF.

This clonotype has at least ten counts. The chain recombines TRBV12-3 or TRBV12-4 with TRBJ2-7; 9 bases map to TRBD2. This CDR3 contains 14 residues. Unmatched junction bases numbered 7, after V lost 7 bases and J lost 3 bases. The CDR3 coding sequence is TGTGCCAGCAAACATAGCGGGAGCGACTACGAGCAGTACTTC. Its protein is CASKHSGSDYEQYF.

In its sample, this clonotype was seen many times. The rearrangement links TRBV20-1 to TRBJ1-2; D gene unclear. Germline CDR1 reads DFQATT; CDR2 reads SNEGSKA (reference sequence). With 2 bases removed from V and 2 bases from J, the gap between germline ends came to 12 bases. This CDR3 region has 14 residues. This CDR3 reads CSARLNNDNYGYTF. In nucleotides, the CDR3 is TGCAGTGCTAGACTGAATAATGACAACTATGGCTACACCTTC.

The table lists this clonotype with many counts. The V call is TRBV5-1, the J call TRBJ2-2, with D perhaps matching TRBD2 (5 bases). The ends were cut back, 4 bases at V and 4 bases at J, with 20 bases in the middle. The CDR3 loop spans 17 amino acids. The germline V gene encodes CDR1 SGHRS and CDR2 YFSETQ. This CDR3 reads CASSQYGVNQLTGELFF. Written as DNA, the CDR3 is TGCGCCAGCAGCCAATACGGGGTGAACCAACTCACCGGGGAGCTGTTTTTT.

There are a few counts of this clonotype. The V gene is TRBV7-2, the J gene TRBJ2-1; 8 nucleotides match TRBD2. J lost 4 bases, V lost 1 base, and 9 bases had no gene match. CDR3 length equals 17 residues. The germline gives CDR1 SGHTA, CDR2 FQGNSA. CDR3 in amino acids: CASSLVLGTSGYNEQFF. The CDR3 nucleotides are TGTGCCAGCAGCTTAGTTCTCGGAACTAGCGGATACAATGAGCAGTTCTTC.

The V gene is TRBV5-1, the J gene TRBJ2-5, with 14 bases aligning to TRBD2. Germline CDR1 reads SGHRS; CDR2 reads YFSETQ. The CDR3 extends over 17 amino acids. V was clipped by 4 bases and J by 5 bases; unmatched bases: 10. In DNA form, the CDR3 reads TGCGCCAGCAGCCAACATGGACTAGCGGGAGGCATGGAGACCCAGTACTTC. Protein sequence: CASSQHGLAGGMETQYF.

The sample holds a few counts of this clonotype. The J gene is TRBJ2-5, the V gene TRBV5-1; TRBD2 matches at 14 bases. Germline V gene data show CDR1 as SGHRS and CDR2 as YFSETQ. V was clipped by 5 bases and J by 3 bases; unmatched bases: 15. The CDR3 covers 19 residues. Written as DNA, the CDR3 is TGCGCCAGCAGAGTAACACCCAAGACTAGCGGGAGGGGAAAAGAGACCCAGTACTTC. Translated, it gives CASRVTPKTSGRGKETQYF.

The table lists this clonotype with a few counts. The V gene is TRBV13, the J gene TRBJ2-4; no reliable D call. V gave up 0 bases and J gave up 5 bases, with 14 bases separating them. This CDR3 contains 16 residues. The V gene's germline CDR1 is PRHDT and CDR2 FYEKMQ (reference sequence). CDR3 region: CASSLGTGVQENIQYF. The CDR3 bases are TGTGCCAGCAGCTTAGGGACTGGTGTCCAGGAAAACATTCAGTACTTC.

This clonotype has ten or more counts. CDR3 region: CAWSPGTSQPQHF. For the CDR3, the DNA is TGTGCCTGGAGTCCCGGGACGAGTCAGCCCCAGCATTTT. The chain joins TRBV30 to TRBJ1-5; TRBD1 is a possible D gene (5 bases). V was cut by 2 bases and J by 6 bases, with 11 bases left in between. The CDR3 extends over 13 amino acids. The germline gives CDR1 GTSNPN, CDR2 SVGIG (reference sequence).

This clonotype was counted many times. J is TRBJ1-1 and V is TRBV12-3 or TRBV12-4; 7 bases align to TRBD1. This CDR3 contains 16 residues. The trim removed 7 bases at V and 1 base at J, leaving 12 bases unmatched. CDR3 DNA sequence: TGTGCCAGCACCTATCAGGGGGGGGCGGGGAACACTGAAGCTTTCTTT. Amino acids: CASTYQGGAGNTEAFF.

In its sample, this clonotype was seen a few times. This chain connects TRBV2 to TRBJ2-7; 11 bases match TRBD2. The CDR3 consists of 14 residues. Germline CDR1 reads SNHLY; CDR2 reads FYNNEI. V lost 10 bases, J lost 1 base, and 6 bases stayed unmatched. Here the CDR3 DNA reads TGTGCCACCCTAGGGACTAGCGGTTCCTACGAGCAGTACTTC. This translates into CATLGTSGSYEQYF.

The chain is built from TRBV27 and TRBJ1-5, with D perhaps matching TRBD1 (6 bases). The CDR3 sequence is 15 residues long. Germline V gene lookup returns CDR1 MNHEY and CDR2 SMNVEV (reference sequence). V shed 5 bases and J shed 6 bases, with 17 bases lying between them. CDR3 in amino acids: CASSERTGLGQPQHF. For the CDR3, the DNA is TGTGCCAGCAGTGAACGTACAGGGTTAGGTCAGCCCCAGCATTTT.

This clonotype showed up just a few times. The chain joins TRBV27 to TRBJ1-6; the D gene is possibly TRBD1 (6 bases). Germline V CDR1 and CDR2: MNHEY, SMNVEV (reference sequence). The CDR3 loop spans 15 amino acids. V lost 2 bases, J lost 5 bases, and 10 bases lay in between. The CDR3 DNA is TGTGCCAGCAGTTTACAGGGGATGGATAATTCACCCCTCCACTTT. The encoded protein is CASSLQGMDNSPLHF.

This clonotype was detected many times. This chain links TRBV28 with TRBJ1-2; D not certain. The CDR3 consists of 12 residues. The V gene's germline CDR1 is MDHEN and CDR2 SYDVKM. The V gene lost 4 bases and the J gene lost 2 bases, with 5 bases spanning the gap. CDR3 DNA: TGTGCCAGCAGTTGGGAGAACTATGGCTACACCTTC. The encoded protein is CASSWENYGYTF.

This clonotype occurred many times. The chain uses TRBV28 and TRBJ1-5, with a weak D call TRBD1 (6 bases). The CDR3 extends over 12 amino acids. V was clipped by 4 bases and J by 7 bases, with 8 bases between them. Per the germline V gene, CDR1 is MDHEN and CDR2 is SYDVKM. CDR3 amino acids: CASSSGAQPQHF. The CDR3 nucleotides are TGTGCCAGCAGTTCAGGGGCACAGCCCCAGCATTTT.

The V call is TRBV3-1, the J call TRBJ2-2; D gene uncertain. Trimming left V 0 bases short and J 3 bases short, with 11 bases between. This CDR3 comprises 16 residues. From germline, CDR1 is LGHDT and CDR2 YNNKEL (reference sequence). The CDR3 coding sequence is TGTGCCAGCAGCCAAGATTTGAGGTTGGACACCGGGGAGCTGTTTTTT. This encodes CASSQDLRLDTGELFF.

The chain is built from TRBV20-1 and TRBJ2-7, with 7 bases lining up with TRBD1. The CDR3 spans 12 residues. Unmatched junction bases numbered 3, after V lost 5 bases and J lost 2 bases. The V gene's germline CDR1 is DFQATT and CDR2 SNEGSKA (reference sequence). The CDR3 nucleotides read TGCAGTGCTTGGGACAGAGCCTACGAGCAGTACTTC. It encodes CSAWDRAYEQYF.